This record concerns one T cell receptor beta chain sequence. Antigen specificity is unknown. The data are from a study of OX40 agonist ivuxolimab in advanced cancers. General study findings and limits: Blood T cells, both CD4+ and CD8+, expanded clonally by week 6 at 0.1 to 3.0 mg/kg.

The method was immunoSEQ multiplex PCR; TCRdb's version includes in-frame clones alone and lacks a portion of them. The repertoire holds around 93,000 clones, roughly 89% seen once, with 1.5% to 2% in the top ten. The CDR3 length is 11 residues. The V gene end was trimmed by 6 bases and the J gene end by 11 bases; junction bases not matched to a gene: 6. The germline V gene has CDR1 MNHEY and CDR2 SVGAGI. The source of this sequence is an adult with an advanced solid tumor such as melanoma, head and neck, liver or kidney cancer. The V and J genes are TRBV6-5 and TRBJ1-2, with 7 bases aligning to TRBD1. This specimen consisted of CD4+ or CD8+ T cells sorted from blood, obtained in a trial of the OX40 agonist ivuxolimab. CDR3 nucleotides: TGTGCCAGCAGAGGAGGGGGCGGGTACACCTTC. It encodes CASRGGGGYTF.